This entry is about one TCR beta chain. These data belong to a study of cytomegalovirus exposure and HLA in healthy donors. Repertoires were generated with immunoSEQ multiplex PCR, while TCRdb's copy carries only in-frame clones and drops some. The sample records a few hundred thousand clones, 80% to 90% being singletons. Input material: PBMCs. The TCR was taken from a woman between 18 and 30 years old in good health and CMV-seronegative.

DNA of the CDR3: TGTGCCAGCAGTTTATCGGAGTCCTCCTACAATGAGCAGTTCTTC. It translates to CASSLSESSYNEQFF. The V and J genes are TRBV6-5 and TRBJ2-1; D call uncertain. The germline CDR1 and CDR2 sequences are MNHEY and SVGAGI. The length of the CDR3 is 15 residues. The V and J ends lost 4 bases and 0 bases respectively, with 10 bases between them.